This T cell receptor (beta chain) was documented in a study of radiation and T cells in renal cell carcinoma. For this clone: Its specificity is unknown.

Points from the study as a whole: Tumor samples were small regions of around 0.91 g. Compared with controls, irradiated tumors had more, larger dominant CDR3 motifs.

TCRdb's table, derived via immunoSEQ multiplex PCR, lists solely in-frame clones and lacks some. The sample shows about 10,000 clones, 50% to 60% of them seen only once. The CDR3 length is 11 residues. Germline-derived CDR1 and CDR2 are SQVTM and ANQGSEA. V lost 6 bases and J 10 bases, leaving 15 bases between the germline ends. As for treatment: treatment-naive control, cytoreductive nephrectomy. Controls were unirradiated tumors from treatment-naive cytoreductive nephrectomy patients. The tumor was a clear cell renal cell carcinoma. The source is a man between 40 and 49 years old with renal cell carcinoma. This specimen consisted of tumor tissue, obtained from a patient whose treatment was nephrectomy without radiotherapy. The chain couples TRBV29-1 to TRBJ1-1; no firm D call. This CDR3 is CSVVTQRRAFF. The CDR3 nucleotides are TGCAGCGTCGTGACCCAACGTCGAGCTTTCTTT. Together with reference TRBV29-1 and TRBJ1-1, the CDR3 gives the full variable domain: SAVISQKPSRDICQRGTSLTIQCQVDSQVTMMFWYRQQPGQSLTLIATANQGSEATYESGFVIDKFPISRPNLTFSTLTVSNMSPEDSSIYLCSVVTQRRAFFGQGTRLTVV.